One and the same sample provided the 27 T cell receptor beta chains below, sequenced in a study of cytomegalovirus exposure and HLA in healthy donors. Primers: 60 Vbeta forward and 13 Jbeta reverse. The data were produced by immunoSEQ multiplex PCR, yet TCRdb's version contains in-frame clones alone and is incomplete. Of 80,000 to 100,000 clones detected, roughly 76% appear once; the ten largest clones hold around 1.3%. What was sequenced was PBMCs. The receptors come from a female donor in good health and CMV-seronegative.

The rearrangement links TRBV14 to TRBJ2-1, with 7 bases that match TRBD1. CDR1 and CDR2 from the germline V gene are SGHDN and FVKESK. Losses at the gene ends were 4 bases for V and 7 bases for J; bases not matched to a gene: 10. CDR3 length: 15 amino acids. The DNA of the CDR3 is TGTGCCAGCAGCCGCCTCCGGGACAGCGAAAATGAGCAGTTCTTC. The encoded protein is CASSRLRDSENEQFF.

The chain employs TRBV7-9 and TRBJ1-1; D perhaps matches TRBD1 (6 bases). This CDR3 is built from 18 residues. Germline CDR1 SEHNR, CDR2 FQNEAQ (reference sequence). The V end was cut by 5 bases, the J end by 3 bases, with 25 bases between. The CDR3 coding sequence is TGTGCCAGCAGCGCTACACGCTCCAGGGGAACTTGGGACACTGAAGCTTTCTTT. It codes for CASSATRSRGTWDTEAFF.

This clone was seen only a few times. The chain employs TRBV30 and TRBJ1-2; D remains unclear. The CDR3 consists of 14 residues. Germline values: CDR1 GTSNPN, CDR2 SVGIG (reference sequence). V lost 0 bases and J lost 6, with 14 bases in between. In DNA, the CDR3 is TGTGCCTGGAGTGTTGGGTCCCCAGGAAATGGCTACACCTTC. Protein product: CAWSVGSPGNGYTF.

V is TRBV18 and J is TRBJ2-1; 15 positions match TRBD2. Germline lookup yields CDR1 KGHSH and CDR2 LQKENI. The ends lost 6 bases at V and 8 bases at J; junction bases unmatched: 5. This CDR3 is built from 15 residues. The chain's CDR3 is CASSRTSGGVDEQFF. CDR3 coding DNA: TGTGCCAGCTCTCGGACTAGCGGGGGGGTAGATGAGCAGTTCTTC.

A few counts support this clone. The rearrangement uses TRBV5-8 and TRBJ1-5, with TRBD1 identical over 8 bases. V trimming: 4 bases; J trimming: 9 bases; junction bases outside the gene matches: 3. The CDR3 runs 12 residues. Per the germline V gene, CDR1 is SGHTS and CDR2 is YDEGEE. DNA for the CDR3: TGTGCCAGCAGCCCGGACAGGGTGCCCCAGCATTTT. Translation: CASSPDRVPQHF. The full variable domain, with the rest looked up from reference TRBV5-8 and TRBJ1-5, is EAGVTQSPTHLIKTRGQQATLRCSPISGHTSVYWYQQALGLGLQFLLWYDEGEERNRGNFPPRFSGRQFPNYSSELNVNALELEDSALYLCASSPDRVPQHFGDGTRLSIL.

CDR3 DNA sequence: TGTGCCATCAGTGAGTCACAGAATGGCTACACCTTC. This codes for CAISESQNGYTF. The chain joins TRBV10-3 to TRBJ1-2; no firm D call. Trimming removed 0 bases from V and 6 bases from J, with 5 bases in between. Germline V CDR1 and CDR2: ENHRY, SYGVKD. The length of the CDR3 is 12 residues.

The V gene is TRBV19, the J gene TRBJ2-2; 10 bases match TRBD1. V lost 3 bases and J lost 4; bases outside the gene matches: 5. This CDR3 has 16 residues. Per the germline V gene, CDR1 is LNHDA and CDR2 is SQIVND (reference sequence). In DNA form, the CDR3 reads TGTGCCAGTAGTATGGGACAGGGGAGTTTCACCGGGGAGCTGTTTTTT. This sequence encodes CASSMGQGSFTGELFF.

The chain employs TRBV19 and TRBJ1-1; D remains unclear. CDR1 and CDR2 (germline): LNHDA, SQIVND (reference sequence). Trimming removed 5 bases at V and 1 base at J, with 5 bases between. This CDR3 is 12 amino acids long. DNA for the CDR3: TGTGCCAGTAGTTACAGGAACACTGAAGCTTTCTTT. Amino acids: CASSYRNTEAFF.

The genes are TRBV6-5 and TRBJ1-2; tentative D call: TRBD1 (5 bases). The V gene lost 6 bases and the J gene lost 1 base, with 12 bases spanning the gap. CDR1 and CDR2 (germline): MNHEY, SVGAGI. The CDR3 runs 14 residues. CDR3 in DNA: TGTGCCAGCAGAAAGACAGAGGATAACTATGGCTACACCTTC. It encodes CASRKTEDNYGYTF.

The chain employs TRBV15 and TRBJ2-6; TRBD2 might be the D (5 bases). V was trimmed by 5 bases and J by 0 bases, leaving 17 bases between them. Germline V gene sequence: CDR1 LNHNV, CDR2 YYDKDF (reference sequence). The CDR3 consists of 18 residues. CDR3 in DNA: TGTGCCACCAGCGGGAGAATACAAGAGAGCTCTGGGGCCAACGTCCTGACTTTC. This sequence encodes CATSGRIQESSGANVLTF. Using reference TRBV15 and TRBJ2-6 for the parts outside the CDR3, the full variable domain is DAMVIQNPRYQVTQFGKPVTLSCSQTLNHNVMYWYQQKSSQAPKLLFHYYDKDFNNEADTPDNFQSRRPNTSFCFLDIRSPGLGDTAMYLCATSGRIQESSGANVLTFGAGSRLTVL.

The V gene is TRBV6-1, the J gene TRBJ2-5; D remains ambiguous. CDR3 size: 13 residues. Germline values: CDR1 MNHNS, CDR2 SASEGT. V lost 2 bases and J lost 3, with 7 bases in between. CDR3 region: CASSEPTKETQYF. In DNA form, the CDR3 reads TGTGCCAGCAGTGAACCAACAAAAGAGACCCAGTACTTC.

The chain recombines TRBV11-2 with TRBJ1-1; 7 bases line up with TRBD1. Germline values: CDR1 SGHAT, CDR2 FQNNGV. Unmatched junction bases numbered 4, after V lost 6 bases and J lost 3 bases. The CDR3 has 13 residues. CDR3: CASSGQEDTEAFF. DNA for the CDR3: TGTGCCAGCAGTGGACAGGAGGACACTGAAGCTTTCTTT.

The chain uses TRBV2 and TRBJ2-3; 7 bases are a match to TRBD2. Germline V CDR1 and CDR2: SNHLY, FYNNEI. Unmatched junction bases numbered 8, after V lost 8 bases and J lost 0 bases. The CDR3 contains 15 residues. In DNA, the CDR3 is TGTGCCAGCCCGGCTAGCGGAAGGAGCACAGATACGCAGTATTTT. Its translation: CASPASGRSTDTQYF.

V usage is TRBV28 and J usage is TRBJ1-5; no reliable D call. V was shortened by 5 bases and J by 6 bases, with 5 bases between the two germline ends. Per germline, CDR1 MDHEN and CDR2 SYDVKM. The CDR3 covers 11 residues. CDR3: CASSTGQPQHF. For the CDR3, the DNA is TGTGCCAGCAGTACTGGTCAGCCCCAGCATTTT.

The chain joins TRBV6-1 to TRBJ2-7; 9 bases are a match to TRBD2. CDR3 size: 16 residues. Germline-derived CDR1 and CDR2 are MNHNS and SASEGT. Trimming at V came to 2 bases and at J to 4 bases, leaving 9 bases not matched to a gene. The CDR3 loop is CASSEIAGEGSYEQYF. The CDR3 nucleotides are TGTGCCAGCAGTGAAATAGCGGGAGAAGGCTCATACGAGCAGTACTTC.

The V gene is TRBV5-4, the J gene TRBJ1-1; D possibly corresponds to TRBD1 (6 bases). Germline V lookup: CDR1 SGHNT, CDR2 YYREEE (reference sequence). This CDR3 comprises 14 residues. The germline V and J ends were trimmed by 0 bases and 5 bases, with 11 bases remaining between them. The CDR3 loop reads CASSLGAQGTEAFF. CDR3 sequence (DNA): TGTGCCAGCAGCTTGGGGGCACAGGGAACTGAAGCTTTCTTT.

The rearrangement uses TRBV13 and TRBJ2-7, with a tentative D call TRBD2 (6 bases). The CDR3 has 14 residues. In germline, CDR1 is PRHDT, CDR2 FYEKMQ (reference sequence). With 5 bases removed from V and 5 bases from J, the gap between germline ends came to 16 bases. DNA for the CDR3: TGTGCCAGCAGCATACGGGAGCCTGGCCACGAGCAGTACTTC. It encodes CASSIREPGHEQYF.

V and J are TRBV12-2 and TRBJ2-5; the table's D call of TRBD1 was not tested on the DNA. TRBV12-2 is listed as a pseudogene. The CDR3 contains 16 residues. The CDR3 DNA sequence: TGTGCAAGTCGCTTATTCCCTGGGGGCAGCCGGGAGACCCAGTACTTC. Its protein is CASRLFPGGSRETQYF.

The chain has TRBV4-1 and TRBJ1-2, with 12 bases fitting TRBD1. The CDR3 covers 15 residues. The ends lost 4 bases at V and 4 bases at J; junction bases unmatched: 4. Germline V gene sequence: CDR1 MGHRA, CDR2 YSYEKL. The DNA of the CDR3 is TGCGCCAGCAGCCTACGGGGACAGGGGGCCTATGGCTACACCTTC. It specifies CASSLRGQGAYGYTF.

In its sample, this clone was seen once. The rearrangement joins TRBV9 to TRBJ1-1; 11 positions agree with TRBD1. Germline values: CDR1 SGDLS, CDR2 YYNGEE. Trimming removed 3 bases from V and 3 bases from J; junction bases left unmatched: 7. This CDR3 has 16 amino acids. CDR3 bases: TGTGCCAGCAGCGCGGGGACAGGGGGGACGTACACTGAAGCTTTCTTT. Its protein is CASSAGTGGTYTEAFF.

The genes are TRBV13 and TRBJ2-3, with TRBD2 matching 13 bases. Germline trimming cut 3 bases from V and 4 bases from J; bases unmatched to any gene: 4. The CDR3 runs 16 residues. Germline V gene data show CDR1 as PRHDT and CDR2 as FYEKMQ (reference sequence). CDR3 bases: TGTGCCAGCAGCTTCACGGGACTAGCGGGGCCAGATACGCAGTATTTT. Translated, it gives CASSFTGLAGPDTQYF.

The rearrangement uses TRBV6-1 and TRBJ1-2; no clear D. The V gene's germline CDR1 is MNHNS and CDR2 SASEGT. This CDR3 is 16 amino acids long. Trimming shortened V by 2 bases and J by 0 bases, and 13 bases separated the two germline ends. The CDR3, as DNA: TGTGCCAGCAGTGAACAGTTGGAGGGATCTAACTATGGCTACACCTTC. As protein: CASSEQLEGSNYGYTF.

The chain uses TRBV18 and TRBJ2-5, with D maybe TRBD2 (7 bases). Germline CDR1 is KGHSH and CDR2 is LQKENI. This CDR3 has 17 residues. The V end was cut by 2 bases, the J end by 4 bases, with 20 bases between. In DNA, the CDR3 is TGTGCCAGCTCACCATTACGCTCGGGGGGCGCCGTAGAGACCCAGTACTTC. Translated: CASSPLRSGGAVETQYF.

The CDR3 DNA follows: TGTGCCAGCAGCCAAGTCGGACAGGGTCGGAGCGGCTACACCTTC. This codes for CASSQVGQGRSGYTF. This rearrangement joins TRBV14 to TRBJ1-2; 8 bases line up with TRBD1. The germline V gene encodes CDR1 SGHDN and CDR2 FVKESK. The CDR3 runs to 15 residues. The ends lost 1 base at V and 8 bases at J; junction bases unmatched: 9.

Ten or more counts support this clone. The chain couples TRBV28 to TRBJ2-1; maybe TRBD2 (6 bases). Trimming pared 2 bases from V and 5 bases from J, leaving 13 bases between. The V gene's germline CDR1 is MDHEN and CDR2 SYDVKM. The CDR3 is 15 residues long. CDR3 region: CASSLPIGEDNEQFF. CDR3 nucleotide sequence: TGTGCCAGCAGTTTACCGATAGGGGAGGACAATGAGCAGTTCTTC. The full variable domain, in which reference TRBV28 and TRBJ2-1 provide the parts outside the CDR3, is DVKVTQSSRYLVKRTGEKVFLECVQDMDHENMFWYRQDPGLGLRLIYFSYDVKMKEKGDIPEGYSVSREKKERFSLILESASTNQTSMYLCASSLPIGEDNEQFFGPGTRLTVL.

This clone turned up a few times. The chain combines TRBV29-1 with TRBJ2-3; TRBD1 matches 7 bases. The CDR3 runs 14 residues. Germline CDR1 is SQVTM and CDR2 is ANQGSEA. The ends lost 6 bases at V and 2 bases at J; junction bases unmatched: 8. The CDR3 DNA follows: TGCAGCGTCCAACAGGGGTTTTACACAGATACGCAGTATTTT. Its protein is CSVQQGFYTDTQYF.

The rearrangement uses TRBV6-4 and TRBJ1-2; D may be TRBD1 (6 bases). This CDR3 is 15 amino acids long. Trimming left V 2 bases short and J 0 bases short, with 10 bases between. Germline-derived CDR1 and CDR2 are MRHNA and SNTAGT. DNA of the CDR3: TGTGCCAGCAGTGACGGTCAGGGGCCTAACTATGGCTACACCTTC. Translating it yields CASSDGQGPNYGYTF.